The 30 T cell receptor beta chains reported below all come from one sample, sequenced in a study of blood T cell repertoires in COVID-19. Clones were read by immunoSEQ multiplex PCR, and TCRdb kept only the in-frame ones, dropping some. There are 310,000 or so clones in the sample; over 70% occur only once, and roughly 1.3% lies in the top ten. Sequenced: peripheral blood. Receptor source: a woman in her 50s with acute or convalescent COVID-19.

The rearrangement links TRBV10-3 to TRBJ1-4; D is possibly TRBD1 (5 bases). V lost 4 bases and J 8 bases, leaving 14 bases between the germline ends. From germline, CDR1 is ENHRY and CDR2 SYGVKD. The length of the CDR3 is 14 residues. DNA for the CDR3: TGTGCCATCAGTGGGGCAGGGTCAGAGGAAAAACTGTTTTTT. It encodes CAISGAGSEEKLFF.

The chain uses TRBV18 and TRBJ1-1; weak D call: TRBD1 (6 bases). The length of the CDR3 is 14 residues. Germline CDR1 reads KGHSH; CDR2 reads LQKENI. The germline V and J ends were trimmed by 3 bases and 0 bases, with 8 bases remaining between them. This chain's CDR3 is CASSPDRLNTEAFF. The DNA of the CDR3 is TGTGCCAGCTCACCCGACAGGTTGAACACTGAAGCTTTCTTT.

The chain combines TRBV19 with TRBJ1-1, with 9 positions matching TRBD1. The junction had 6 bases not matched to a gene; V was cut back by 10 bases and J by 3 bases. The CDR3 totals 13 residues. The germline V gene has CDR1 LNHDA and CDR2 SQIVND (reference sequence). CDR3 sequence reads: CATYRGLDTEAFF. CDR3 nucleotides: TGTGCCACCTACAGGGGGCTCGACACTGAAGCTTTCTTT.

This clone was counted a few times. This sample also contains other DNA sequences that code for the same CDR3. This CDR3 is CASSSRVGGYTF. The DNA for the CDR3 is TGTGCCAGCAGTTCCAGGGTAGGAGGCTACACCTTC. V usage is TRBV12-3 or TRBV12-4 and J usage is TRBJ1-2, with a tentative D call TRBD1 (5 bases). The CDR3 totals 12 residues. V was shortened by 4 bases and J by 8 bases, with 11 bases between the two germline ends.

The chain has TRBV27 and TRBJ1-2, with 9 bases aligning to TRBD1. Per the germline V gene, CDR1 is MNHEY and CDR2 is SMNVEV (reference sequence). This CDR3 contains 13 residues. Losses at the gene ends were 6 bases for V and 3 bases for J; bases not matched to a gene: 2. CDR3 region: CASRTGGHYGYTF. The CDR3 DNA reads as TGTGCCAGCAGGACAGGGGGACACTATGGCTACACCTTC.

This clone was seen ten or more times. The rearrangement joins TRBV6-4 to TRBJ1-1; possible D gene TRBD1, 6 bases. Germline CDR1 and CDR2: MRHNA and SNTAGT. Trimming removed 2 bases from V and 11 bases from J, with 15 bases in between. This CDR3 is 13 amino acids long. The CDR3 sequence is CASSDNQGIKAFF. The CDR3 nucleotides read TGTGCCAGCAGTGACAATCAGGGGATTAAGGCTTTCTTT.

Here the CDR3 DNA reads TGCAGCGTTGGACAGGACGAGAACTATGGCTACACCTTC. Protein product: CSVGQDENYGYTF. The rearrangement joins TRBV29-1 to TRBJ1-2; weak D call: TRBD1 (6 bases). Trimming cost V 4 bases and J 2 bases, with 11 bases left between them. Germline loops: CDR1 SQVTM, CDR2 ANQGSEA. The CDR3 runs 13 residues.

The chain employs TRBV12-3 or TRBV12-4 and TRBJ2-2; D uncertain. This CDR3 has 12 amino acids. Between the trimmed V and J ends, which lost 2 bases and 6 bases, there was a span of 4 bases. CDR3 residues: CASSLRAGELFF. CDR3 coding DNA: TGTGCCAGCAGTTTACGAGCCGGGGAGCTGTTTTTT.

The chain is built from TRBV3-1 (or the pseudogene TRBV3-2) and TRBJ1-1; possible D gene TRBD1, 6 bases. This CDR3 comprises 13 residues. Germline CDR1 is LGHDT and CDR2 is YNNKEL (reference sequence). Trimming pared 1 base from V and 7 bases from J, leaving 10 bases between. CDR3 sequence: CASSQGGLIEAFF. The CDR3 DNA reads as TGTGCCAGCAGCCAAGGGGGGCTGATTGAAGCTTTCTTT.

The V and J genes are TRBV3-1 (or the pseudogene TRBV3-2) and TRBJ2-5; D is unresolved. The V gene's germline CDR1 is LGHDT and CDR2 YNNKEL (reference sequence). Trimming removed 0 bases at V and 0 bases at J, with 8 bases between. This CDR3 region has 15 residues. The CDR3 DNA sequence: TGTGCCAGCAGCCAAGATAACGGGTACCAAGAGACCCAGTACTTC. Residues: CASSQDNGYQETQYF.

The chain joins TRBV30 to TRBJ2-7; maybe TRBD2 (5 bases). Germline CDR1 and CDR2: GTSNPN and SVGIG (reference sequence). V lost 3 bases and J lost 5, with 8 bases in between. There are 11 residues in the CDR3. The DNA for the CDR3 is TGTGCCTGGAGCGGGAACCACGAGCAGTACTTC. Amino acid sequence: CAWSGNHEQYF.

The V call is TRBV20-1, the J call TRBJ1-5, with TRBD1 as a possible D gene (5 bases). V was cut by 3 bases and J by 0 bases, with 24 bases left in between. CDR1 and CDR2 (germline): DFQATT, SNEGSKA (reference sequence). The CDR3 consists of 19 residues. Here the CDR3 reads CSASPTSGSNLGSNQPQHF. CDR3 in DNA: TGCAGTGCTAGTCCCACCTCAGGGTCCAATTTAGGTAGCAATCAGCCCCAGCATTTT.

This clone was picked up a small number of times. The rearrangement joins TRBV29-1 to TRBJ1-1; maybe TRBD1 (5 bases). The V and J ends lost 7 bases and 2 bases respectively, with 14 bases between them. The CDR3 covers 13 residues. Germline CDR1 and CDR2: SQVTM and ANQGSEA. CDR3 region: CSAMTELNTEAFF. The CDR3 DNA is TGCAGCGCTATGACAGAACTAAACACTGAAGCTTTCTTT.

The chain's CDR3 is CASSDDGPGVGKLFF. The CDR3 coding sequence is TGCGCCAGCAGTGACGACGGGCCAGGGGTAGGAAAACTGTTTTTT. The chain couples TRBV10-2 to TRBJ1-4, with D maybe TRBD1 (6 bases). V lost 3 bases, J lost 10 bases, and 18 bases lay in between. CDR1 WSHSY and CDR2 SAAADI come from the germline V gene. The CDR3 runs 15 residues.

The chain combines TRBV27 with TRBJ2-5; maybe TRBD1 (6 bases). The CDR3 spans 13 residues. Trimming cost V 6 bases and J 5 bases, with 13 bases left between them. Germline V gene sequence: CDR1 MNHEY, CDR2 SMNVEV (reference sequence). CDR3 residues: CASRRQEEETQYF. As DNA, the CDR3 is TGTGCCAGCAGACGACAGGAGGAGGAGACCCAGTACTTC.

The V call is TRBV6-2 or TRBV6-3, the J call TRBJ2-7; the D is unclear. CDR3 length: 12 amino acids. The germline V gene has CDR1 MNHEY and CDR2 SVGEGT. With 5 bases removed from V and 4 bases from J, the gap between germline ends came to 9 bases. The CDR3 sequence: CASSKWAYEQYF. CDR3 sequence (DNA): TGTGCCAGCAGTAAATGGGCGTACGAGCAGTACTTC.

This rearrangement joins TRBV5-6 to TRBJ1-2; tentative D call: TRBD1 (5 bases). Per the germline V gene, CDR1 is SGHDT and CDR2 is YYEEEE. There are 18 residues in the CDR3. With 0 bases removed from V and 3 bases from J, the gap between germline ends came to 21 bases. CDR3 protein: CASSLGIGFTGIHYGYTF. In nucleotides, the CDR3 is TGTGCCAGCAGCTTGGGGATCGGGTTTACAGGAATCCACTATGGCTACACCTTC.

This clone came up a few times. This specimen includes other DNA sequences encoding the same CDR3. The chain employs TRBV5-4 and TRBJ2-3; TRBD1 matches 9 bases. J gave up 0 bases and V 4 bases, and 0 bases lay outside the gene matches. Germline lookup yields CDR1 SGHNT and CDR2 YYREEE (reference sequence). The length of the CDR3 is 14 residues. Here the CDR3 reads CASSGQGSTDTQYF. CDR3 sequence (DNA): TGTGCCAGCAGCGGACAGGGGAGCACAGATACGCAGTATTTT.

The chain has TRBV7-2 and TRBJ1-3; no definite D call. The CDR3 is made up of 15 amino acids. Looked up from germline, CDR1 is SGHTA and CDR2 is FQGNSA. With 5 bases removed from V and 0 bases from J, the gap between germline ends came to 11 bases. The CDR3 loop is CASSLDGRSGNTIYF. CDR3 nucleotide sequence: TGTGCCAGCAGCCTAGACGGTCGCTCTGGAAACACCATATATTTT.

The chain combines TRBV6-2 or TRBV6-3 with TRBJ2-7; D gene uncertain. The CDR3 has 14 residues. V lost 5 bases, J lost 2 bases, and 13 bases lay in between. Germline V CDR1 and CDR2: MNHEY, SVGEGT. The CDR3 loop is CASSPLSVTYEQYF. The CDR3 bases are TGTGCCAGCAGTCCACTGAGCGTCACCTACGAGCAGTACTTC.

The chain combines TRBV24-1 with TRBJ1-4; maybe TRBD1 (5 bases). V was pared by 3 bases and J by 8 bases, with 9 bases between. Looked up from germline, CDR1 is KGHDR and CDR2 is SFDVKD. This CDR3 contains 13 residues. Here the CDR3 DNA reads TGTGCCACCAGTGATATCGGGGGGGAAAAACTGTTTTTT. Amino acid sequence: CATSDIGGEKLFF.

This chain joins TRBV19 and TRBJ2-7; 11 nucleotides line up with TRBD1. This CDR3 is built from 16 residues. Per the germline V gene, CDR1 is LNHDA and CDR2 is SQIVND (reference sequence). V lost 4 bases to trimming and J lost 4 bases; unmatched junction nucleotides: 9. The CDR3: CASSTDRGRLGYEQYF. The CDR3 DNA sequence: TGTGCCAGTAGTACGGACAGGGGGCGCTTGGGATACGAGCAGTACTTC.

This clone was picked up one time. The rearrangement links TRBV19 to TRBJ1-5, with TRBD1 matching over 8 bases. The germline V gene has CDR1 LNHDA and CDR2 SQIVND (reference sequence). The CDR3 consists of 14 residues. The V gene end was trimmed by 7 bases and the J gene end by 2 bases; junction bases not matched to a gene: 4. This CDR3 is CASNDRGGNQPQHF. The CDR3 bases are TGTGCCAGTAATGACAGGGGCGGCAATCAGCCCCAGCATTTT.

The rearrangement joins TRBV30 to TRBJ1-4; possibly TRBD1 for D (5 bases). This CDR3 is built from 13 residues. Trimming shortened V by 6 bases and J by 7 bases, and 15 bases separated the two germline ends. CDR1 and CDR2 (germline): GTSNPN, SVGIG (reference sequence). The CDR3 DNA reads as TGTGCCTGCAACGGGGGGGGTGGTGAAAAACTGTTTTTT. Its protein is CACNGGGGEKLFF.

This clone came up once. V and J are TRBV19 and TRBJ2-6; D call uncertain. V lost 7 bases and J lost 2, with 6 bases in between. The CDR3 sequence is 13 residues long. Germline V CDR1 and CDR2: LNHDA, SQIVND (reference sequence). CDR3 sequence reads: CASTLPGANVLTF. The DNA of the CDR3 is TGTGCCAGTACCCTCCCTGGGGCCAACGTCCTGACTTTC. Supplemented by reference TRBV19 and TRBJ2-6, the full variable domain reads DGGITQSPKYLFRKEGQNVTLSCEQNLNHDAMYWYRQDPGQGLRLIYYSQIVNDFQKGDIAEGYSVSREKKESFPLTVTSAQKNPTAFYLCASTLPGANVLTFGAGSRLTVL.

The chain carries TRBV2 and TRBJ2-7; TRBD2 is a possible D gene (6 bases). The ends were cut back, 7 bases at V and 2 bases at J, with 12 bases in the middle. Germline V lookup: CDR1 SNHLY, CDR2 FYNNEI. The CDR3 is 13 residues long. CDR3 protein: CASTTSWAYEQYF. CDR3 bases: TGTGCCAGCACCACTAGCTGGGCCTACGAGCAGTACTTC.

The chain uses TRBV5-1 and TRBJ2-3; the match to TRBD2 covers 12 bases. Germline assignment: CDR1 SGHRS and CDR2 YFSETQ. The V gene end was trimmed by 4 bases and the J gene end by 3 bases; junction bases not matched to a gene: 6. The CDR3 is 16 residues long. As DNA, the CDR3 is TGCGCCAGCAGCACCACTAGCGGGGGGCCGACAGATACGCAGTATTTT. Encoded protein: CASSTTSGGPTDTQYF. Looking up the rest from reference TRBV5-1 and TRBJ2-3 gives the full variable domain: KAGVTQTPRYLIKTRGQQVTLSCSPISGHRSVSWYQQTPGQGLQFLFEYFSETQRNKGNFPGRFSGRQFSNSRSEMNVSTLELGDSALYLCASSTTSGGPTDTQYFGPGTRLTVL.

The chain carries TRBV2 and TRBJ2-7; 8 nucleotides agree with TRBD1. Germline V gives CDR1 SNHLY, CDR2 FYNNEI. There are 14 residues in the CDR3. The V and J ends lost 6 bases and 5 bases, in that order; junction bases with no gene match: 9. The chain's CDR3 is CASSAQGVTNEQYV. CDR3 DNA sequence: TGTGCCAGCAGCGCACAGGGGGTTACGAACGAGCAGTACGTC.

V is TRBV4-1 and J is TRBJ2-3; 7 bases fit TRBD1. The CDR3 spans 14 residues. From germline, CDR1 is MGHRA and CDR2 YSYEKL. With 4 bases clipped from V and 2 bases from J, the junction kept 3 bases outside the gene matches. CDR3 in amino acids: CASSRDRVTDTQYF. The CDR3 DNA sequence: TGCGCCAGCAGCCGGGACAGAGTCACAGATACGCAGTATTTT.

J is TRBJ2-7 and V is TRBV6-1; a possible D gene is TRBD2 (6 bases). V lost 6 bases to trimming and J lost 6 bases, with 21 bases between them. The germline gives CDR1 MNHNS, CDR2 SASEGT. The length of the CDR3 is 15 residues. In DNA form, the CDR3 reads TGTGCCAGCAGCCGGGGAGGCTCACTCGGCGGCGAGCAGTACTTC. Amino acid sequence: CASSRGGSLGGEQYF.